Below are 5 T cell receptor beta chains sequenced from a single sample in a study of beta chain features in type 1 diabetes. Since all of the isolated RNA was reverse transcribed, expressed TCRB transcripts were what got sequenced. Profiling relied on immunoSEQ multiplex PCR, and the TCRdb table lists in-frame clones only, not all of them. The sample has fewer than 550,000 clones, roughly 10% seen once. Input material: naive CD4+ T cells from blood. These receptors were taken from a woman aged 18-29 years in good health.

V usage is TRBV18 and J usage is TRBJ1-2; D is unresolved. Trimming stripped 6 bases from V and 2 bases from J, with 13 bases between. Looked up from germline, CDR1 is KGHSH and CDR2 is LQKENI. The length of the CDR3 is 14 residues. The CDR3 sequence is CASSLDRVNYGYTF. The CDR3 DNA reads TGTGCCAGCTCCCTCGACCGTGTAAACTATGGCTACACCTTC.

This clone was picked up a small number of times. The rearrangement uses TRBV29-1 and TRBJ2-4, with D perhaps matching TRBD1 or TRBD2 (5 bases each). V shed 3 bases and J shed 9 bases, with 12 bases lying between them. The CDR3 is made up of 12 amino acids. Germline V gene sequence: CDR1 SQVTM, CDR2 ANQGSEA. This CDR3 is CSVDGPRGIQYF. CDR3 coding DNA: TGCAGCGTTGACGGGCCGAGGGGCATTCAGTACTTC. The entire variable domain, with the rest obtained from reference TRBV29-1 and TRBJ2-4, is as follows: SAVISQKPSRDICQRGTSLTIQCQVDSQVTMMFWYRQQPGQSLTLIATANQGSEATYESGFVIDKFPISRPNLTFSTLTVSNMSPEDSSIYLCSVDGPRGIQYFGAGTRLSVL.

The chain couples TRBV29-1 to TRBJ1-3; a weak D match, TRBD1 (5 bases). Germline CDR1 reads SQVTM; CDR2 reads ANQGSEA. CDR3 length equals 14 residues. V was pared by 4 bases and J by 3 bases, with 13 bases between. CDR3 bases: TGCAGCGTTGTGGTCAGGGATGTTGGAAACACCATATATTTT. It translates to CSVVVRDVGNTIYF.

The rearrangement uses TRBV28 and TRBJ1-2, with D possibly TRBD1 on 5 matching bases. The germline CDR1 and CDR2 sequences are MDHEN and SYDVKM. V was cut by 5 bases and J by 8 bases, with 12 bases left in between. The CDR3 sequence is 12 residues long. CDR3 residues: CASSKMGRGYTF. The CDR3 nucleotides read TGTGCCAGCAGTAAGATGGGGCGAGGCTACACCTTC.

This clone was found a few times. This chain joins TRBV29-1 and TRBJ1-2; possibly TRBD1 for D (6 bases). Germline V gives CDR1 SQVTM, CDR2 ANQGSEA. V dropped 3 bases and J dropped 8 bases, with 13 bases sitting between them. This CDR3 has 12 residues. CDR3 nucleotides: TGCAGCGTTGACAGGGGTACCCTAGGCTACACCTTC. It codes for CSVDRGTLGYTF.